This T cell receptor (beta chain) appears in the sequencing data of a study of T cells after yellow fever vaccination. Overall study findings and caveats: Highly abundant clonotypes carried over from the bulk population could end up in FACS-sorted repertoires as contaminants. A weaker secondary response peaked on day 5, the primary on day 15.

Details on this clonotype: The antigen is undetermined.

The CDR3 totals 13 residues. The germline V and J ends were trimmed by 2 bases and 2 bases, with 6 bases remaining between them. Germline lookup yields CDR1 MNHEY and CDR2 SVGAGI. For TCR, cDNA came from 5'RACE template switching, which added a universal primer site and UMIs. TCRdb recomputed calls from the 5' RACE reads with MiXCR, one row per CDR3 protein. This table holds just over 250,000 distinct CDR3 sequences, around 5.2% found once. The sample in question was CD4+ T cells sorted from PBMCs, obtained on the day of the yellow fever booster vaccination. The receptor's source is a man younger than 35 who received the YFV17D yellow fever vaccine. The chain employs TRBV6-5 and TRBJ1-1; D is undetermined. CDR3 sequence: CASSYLANTEAFF. CDR3 sequence (DNA): TGTGCCAGCAGTTACCTAGCAAACACTGAAGCTTTCTTT.